Following are 21 T cell receptor beta chains from one sample sequenced in a study of early T cells in non-severe SARS-CoV-2 infection (dated by TCRdb to the early 2020s). Library prep was done by 5' RACE. Instrument used: NextSeq 500. The raw public reads went through TCRdb reprocessing: fastp at Q25, MiXCR clone calling, in-frame beta chains kept. Every distinct CDR3 protein forms one entry, paired with its most common genes and DNA. The sample has about 77,000 distinct CDR3 sequences on record, 8.5% to 10% of them singletons. Jointly, the top ten make up around 4.6% of the sample. Source material: whole blood. The receptor set was obtained from an adult who was a healthcare worker with PCR-confirmed SARS-CoV-2 infection or an uninfected control (not recorded which).

The chain employs TRBV7-9 and TRBJ2-3; 8 nucleotides match TRBD1. The CDR3 length is 15 residues. In germline, CDR1 is SEHNR, CDR2 FQNEAQ (reference sequence). V shed 4 bases and J 3 bases; nucleotides not matched to a gene: 6. The CDR3, as DNA: TGTGCCAGCAGCTCCGGACAGGGCACAACAGATACGCAGTATTTT. It specifies CASSSGQGTTDTQYF.

This clonotype occurred many times. The chain combines TRBV19 with TRBJ1-3, with 8 bases fitting TRBD1. The CDR3 contains 19 residues. Unmatched junction bases numbered 15, after V lost 5 bases and J lost 0 bases. In germline, CDR1 is LNHDA, CDR2 SQIVND (reference sequence). CDR3 DNA: TGTGCCAGTAGTGTGCCTCCGGGACAGGTGAACCCCTCTGGAAACACCATATATTTT. Its translation: CASSVPPGQVNPSGNTIYF. The variable domain in full, completed from reference TRBV19 and TRBJ1-3, reads DGGITQSPKYLFRKEGQNVTLSCEQNLNHDAMYWYRQDPGQGLRLIYYSQIVNDFQKGDIAEGYSVSREKKESFPLTVTSAQKNPTAFYLCASSVPPGQVNPSGNTIYFGEGSWLTVV.

This clonotype was recorded at least ten times. The chain joins TRBV29-1 to TRBJ1-4; a possible D gene is TRBD1 (6 bases). This CDR3 is built from 14 residues. V lost 4 bases to trimming and J lost 0 bases, with 9 bases between them. Germline assignment: CDR1 SQVTM and CDR2 ANQGSEA. The CDR3 loop is CSVVGGATNEKLFF. The CDR3 DNA reads TGCAGCGTTGTAGGGGGAGCAACTAATGAAAAACTGTTTTTT.

V and J are TRBV6-6 and TRBJ2-7, with TRBD2 identical over 7 bases. Germline-derived CDR1 and CDR2 are MNHNY and SVGAGI (reference sequence). V lost 2 bases, J lost 3 bases, and 1 base stayed unmatched. This CDR3 is built from 13 residues. The CDR3 coding sequence is TGTGCCAGCAGTTACGAGCGGGACTACGAGCAGTACTTC. This codes for CASSYERDYEQYF.

This clonotype was observed a handful of times. The chain links TRBV25-1 to TRBJ2-1; 7 nucleotides agree with TRBD2. The CDR3 covers 11 residues. The V and J ends lost 7 bases and 7 bases, in that order; junction bases with no gene match: 1. Germline V gene data show CDR1 as MGHDK and CDR2 as SYGVNS. The CDR3 DNA is TGTGCCAGCACCGGGAGGAATGAGCAGTTCTTC. This encodes CASTGRNEQFF.

The sample holds one count of this clonotype. The J gene is TRBJ2-7, the V gene TRBV28; tentatively, D is TRBD1 or TRBD2 (5 bases each). Germline CDR1 MDHEN, CDR2 SYDVKM. Trimming stripped 6 bases from V and 1 base from J, with 13 bases between. The CDR3 loop spans 14 amino acids. The CDR3 protein is CASRFGAFSYEQYF. The DNA for the CDR3 is TGTGCCAGCAGATTCGGGGCGTTTTCCTACGAGCAGTACTTC.

V is TRBV5-1 and J is TRBJ2-3; TRBD1 matches 9 bases. Germline CDR1 SGHRS, CDR2 YFSETQ. V lost 4 bases, J lost 1 base, and 7 bases stayed unmatched. The CDR3 is 16 residues long. CDR3 protein: CASSPGQGRGTDTQYF. Written as DNA, the CDR3 is TGCGCCAGCAGCCCGGGACAGGGCAGGGGCACAGATACGCAGTATTTT.

This clonotype has at least ten counts. This chain uses TRBV13 with TRBJ2-7; the D gene could be TRBD1 or TRBD2 (5 bases each). Germline CDR1 is PRHDT and CDR2 is FYEKMQ (reference sequence). Deletions cut 2 bases from V and 10 bases from J, with 12 bases between. This CDR3 spans 12 amino acids. The CDR3 protein is CASSLSQRGQYF. The CDR3 bases are TGTGCCAGCAGCTTAAGTCAACGGGGCCAGTACTTC.

This clonotype came up a few times. The chain recombines TRBV4-2 with TRBJ1-1, with TRBD1 matching 7 bases. The CDR3 sequence is 15 residues long. V shed 0 bases and J 1 base; nucleotides not matched to a gene: 2. Germline-derived CDR1 and CDR2 are LGHNA and YNFKEQ. The CDR3 nucleotides read TGTGCCAGCAGCCAAGATAGGGACAGGAACACTGAAGCTTTCTTT. It specifies CASSQDRDRNTEAFF.

On this clonotype itself: A much larger clone sits a single nucleotide away, making a read error possible. The V gene is TRBV6-6, the J gene TRBJ2-7, with a possible D match to TRBD1 (5 bases). Germline lookup yields CDR1 MNHNY and CDR2 SVGAGI (reference sequence). The V and J ends lost 4 bases and 1 base respectively, with 11 bases between them. The CDR3 sequence is 14 residues long. CDR3 sequence: CASSSRGRSYEQYF. Here the CDR3 DNA reads TGTGCCAGCAGTTCTAGGGGCAGATCCTACGAGCAGTACTTC.

The CDR3 reads CASSFPGGAGEQYF. CDR3 nucleotides: TGTGCCAGCAGTTTCCCCGGGGGAGCTGGTGAGCAGTACTTC. This chain connects TRBV6-5 to TRBJ2-7, with D possibly TRBD2 on 6 matching bases. V was pared by 4 bases and J by 7 bases, with 17 bases between. Germline V gene data show CDR1 as MNHEY and CDR2 as SVGAGI. The CDR3 extends over 14 amino acids.

This clonotype was recorded at least ten times. The chain joins TRBV27 to TRBJ2-4; TRBD1 or TRBD2 may be the D gene (5 bases each). V was cut by 6 bases and J by 0 bases, with 9 bases left in between. This CDR3 contains 14 residues. Germline CDR1 is MNHEY and CDR2 is SMNVEV (reference sequence). The CDR3 sequence is CASSLGTAKNIQYF. DNA of the CDR3: TGTGCCAGCAGCCTCGGGACAGCCAAAAACATTCAGTACTTC.

Ten or more counts support this clonotype. The J gene is TRBJ2-1, the V gene TRBV5-1; 11 nucleotides match TRBD2. Trimming cost V 0 bases and J 6 bases; bases outside gene matches: 2. The CDR3 sequence is 15 residues long. CDR1 is SGHRS and CDR2 is YFSETQ in the germline V gene. The CDR3 loop reads CASSLVAGGPNEQFF. The CDR3 DNA sequence: TGCGCCAGCAGCTTGGTAGCGGGAGGGCCCAATGAGCAGTTCTTC. Variable domain in full (rest from reference TRBV5-1 and TRBJ2-1): KAGVTQTPRYLIKTRGQQVTLSCSPISGHRSVSWYQQTPGQGLQFLFEYFSETQRNKGNFPGRFSGRQFSNSRSEMNVSTLELGDSALYLCASSLVAGGPNEQFFGPGTRLTVL.

This clonotype occurred many times. The chain couples TRBV6-5 to TRBJ2-1; D might be TRBD1 (5 bases). Germline V gene data show CDR1 as MNHEY and CDR2 as SVGAGI. The length of the CDR3 is 15 residues. The ends were cut back, 6 bases at V and 0 bases at J, with 12 bases in the middle. The CDR3 DNA reads as TGTGCCAGCAGCCTGACAGAGAGCTCCTACAATGAGCAGTTCTTC. This translates into CASSLTESSYNEQFF.

The gene calls are TRBV29-1 and TRBJ2-3, with D unclear. Trimming cost V 3 bases and J 6 bases, with 13 bases left between them. Germline lookup yields CDR1 SQVTM and CDR2 ANQGSEA. The CDR3 has 13 amino acids. CDR3 protein: CSVEWTDRDTQYF. DNA for the CDR3: TGCAGCGTTGAGTGGACGGACCGGGATACGCAGTATTTT.

The V and J genes are TRBV7-7 and TRBJ2-1; D uncertain. Per germline, CDR1 SSHAT and CDR2 FNYEAQ (reference sequence). Trimming left V 3 bases short and J 8 bases short, with 20 bases between. The CDR3 extends over 16 amino acids. The CDR3 region is CASSLGLTSTSDEQFF. CDR3 bases: TGTGCCAGCAGCTTGGGCCTCACCTCCACCAGCGATGAGCAGTTCTTC.

This clonotype was observed many times. The chain is built from TRBV27 and TRBJ2-5; 10 bases agree with TRBD2. The CDR3 runs to 15 residues. The ends lost 8 bases at V and 4 bases at J; junction bases unmatched: 10. Germline V lookup: CDR1 MNHEY, CDR2 SMNVEV (reference sequence). In DNA, the CDR3 is TGTGCCAGCGGTATAAGCGGGAGGGCCCCAGAGACCCAGTACTTC. The encoded protein is CASGISGRAPETQYF.

The chain carries TRBV2 and TRBJ2-1; D not certain. The CDR3 is 13 residues long. Germline V gene sequence: CDR1 SNHLY, CDR2 FYNNEI. With 8 bases removed from V and 6 bases from J, the gap between germline ends came to 14 bases. The CDR3 loop reads CASQQTPSNEQFF. The DNA of the CDR3 is TGTGCCAGCCAACAGACACCCTCCAATGAGCAGTTCTTC.

The chain carries TRBV27 and TRBJ2-1, with a possible D match to TRBD2 (5 bases). CDR3 length: 15 amino acids. Trimming stripped 1 base from V and 4 bases from J, with 11 bases between. From germline, CDR1 is MNHEY and CDR2 SMNVEV (reference sequence). CDR3 protein: CASSLFGVKYNEQFF. As DNA, the CDR3 is TGTGCCAGCAGTTTATTCGGGGTGAAGTACAATGAGCAGTTCTTC.

There are many counts of this clonotype. The rearrangement joins TRBV11-2 to TRBJ2-3; 8 bases fit TRBD1. The CDR3 is made up of 16 amino acids. The J segment lost 0 bases and the V segment lost 6 bases, leaving 8 bases of the junction unmatched. CDR1 and CDR2 (germline): SGHAT, FQNNGV. The CDR3 region has the DNA TGTGCCAGCAGGCCCCCAGGACAGGGTAGCACAGATACGCAGTATTTT. Encoded protein: CASRPPGQGSTDTQYF.

This clonotype was seen a few times. The chain carries TRBV29-1 and TRBJ2-1; D perhaps matches TRBD2 (6 bases). Germline CDR1 SQVTM, CDR2 ANQGSEA. The CDR3 totals 12 residues. V was clipped by 5 bases and J by 6 bases, with 11 bases between them. The CDR3 region is CSVWDWSNEQFF. The CDR3 DNA sequence: TGCAGCGTTTGGGACTGGTCCAATGAGCAGTTCTTC.